Listed below are T cell receptor beta chains from one sample, sequenced in a study of blood T cell repertoires in COVID-19. Method: immunoSEQ multiplex PCR; TCRdb's copy keeps in-frame clones and lacks some. The sample consists of over 95,000 clones, roughly 84% of them appearing once. The specimen was peripheral blood. The receptors were gathered from a man in his 70s with active or convalescent COVID-19. Each CDR3 is given with its conserved first and last residue. The order of the fields is J gene, V gene, D gene, clone size, CDR3 protein, CDR3 DNA. D genes are given only for firm matches. Rows give clone size only sometimes, using once, few, many, or a class for an expanded clone.

TRBJ1-1 | TRBV5-1 | NA | few | CASSFGQGNEAFF | TGCGCCAGCAGCTTCGGCCAGGGGAATGAAGCTTTCTTT
TRBJ1-1 | TRBV6-1 | NA | NA | CASSARLEQGLRAEAFF | TGTGCCAGCAGTGCACGTTTAGAACAGGGATTGAGGGCTGAAGCTTTCTTT
TRBJ2-7 | TRBV27 | TRBD1 | NA | CASRTPGQGSYEQYF | TGTGCCAGCAGGACCCCGGGACAGGGGTCCTACGAGCAGTACTTC
TRBJ1-3 | TRBV18 | NA | few | CASSPSGGNTIYF | TGTGCCAGCTCACCGTCAGGGGGAAACACCATATATTTT
TRBJ2-2 | TRBV19 | NA | NA | CASSMGPGELFF | TGTGCCAGTAGTATGGGCCCCGGGGAGCTGTTTTTT
TRBJ1-1 | TRBV2 | NA | NA | CASSETGNPNTEAFF | TGTGCCAGCAGTGAAACAGGGAACCCTAACACTGAAGCTTTCTTT
TRBJ2-2 | TRBV12-3/TRBV12-4 | NA | once | CASSLKGTGELFF | TGTGCCAGCAGCCTGAAGGGGACCGGGGAGCTGTTTTTT
TRBJ1-5 | TRBV19 | TRBD1 | NA | CASTNRGGNQPQHF | TGTGCCAGTACCAACAGGGGAGGCAATCAGCCCCAGCATTTT
TRBJ1-2 | TRBV7-9 | NA | NA | CASTQRGQGFEGYTF | TGTGCCAGCACCCAGCGGGGGCAGGGCTTCGAAGGCTACACCTTC
TRBJ2-1 | TRBV24-1 | TRBD2 | NA | CATSDNRLAGNYNEQFF | TGTGCCACCAGTGATAACCGACTAGCGGGGAATTACAATGAGCAGTTCTTC
TRBJ2-4 | TRBV9 | NA | NA | CASSVGFGNSQNIQYF | TGTGCCAGCAGCGTAGGGTTCGGGAACTCCCAAAACATTCAGTACTTC
TRBJ2-3 | TRBV9 | NA | NA | CASSVGQGPDTQYF | TGTGCCAGCAGCGTAGGGCAGGGGCCAGATACGCAGTATTTT
TRBJ1-1 | TRBV5-1 | NA | NA | CASSFTGESTEAFF | TGCGCCAGCAGCTTTACGGGGGAGAGCACTGAAGCTTTCTTT
TRBJ2-7 | TRBV7-2 | TRBD2 | NA | CASSLFGGAPYEQYF | TGTGCCAGCAGCTTGTTCGGGGGGGCACCCTACGAGCAGTACTTC
TRBJ1-2 | TRBV7-2 | NA | NA | CASSPKRQANYGYTF | TGTGCCAGCAGCCCTAAGCGGCAGGCGAACTATGGCTACACCTTC
TRBJ1-3 | TRBV5-6 | TRBD1 | NA | CASSLLGQGDGNTIYF | TGTGCCAGCAGCTTGTTAGGACAGGGAGACGGAAACACCATATATTTT
TRBJ1-1 | TRBV11-2 | NA | few | CASSPPELSGTEAFF | TGTGCCAGCAGCCCTCCGGAGCTTTCGGGCACTGAAGCTTTCTTT
TRBJ2-3 | TRBV7-2 | NA | NA | CASSLGPPGSTDTQYF | TGTGCCAGCAGCTTGGGGCCCCCAGGGTCCACAGATACGCAGTATTTT
TRBJ1-3 | TRBV5-1 | NA | NA | CASSLDGGSGNTIYF | TGCGCCAGCAGCTTGGACGGAGGTTCTGGAAACACCATATATTTT
TRBJ2-6 | TRBV23-1 | NA | NA | CASSQTPRDFSGANVLTF | TGCGCCAGCAGTCAAACCCCCCGGGACTTCTCTGGGGCCAACGTCCTGACTTTC
TRBJ1-5 | TRBV5-6 | TRBD1 | NA | CASSLQGAYQPQHF | TGTGCCAGCAGCTTACAGGGGGCGTATCAGCCCCAGCATTTT
TRBJ2-7 | TRBV7-8 | NA | NA | CASSLEGAGATYEQYF | TGTGCCAGCAGCTTGGAGGGGGCAGGGGCTACCTACGAGCAGTACTTC
TRBJ1-1 | TRBV7-2 | NA | once | CASSSLRVTEAFF | TGTGCCAGCAGCTCACTACGGGTTACCGAAGCTTTCTTT
TRBJ1-3 | TRBV6-5 | NA | NA | CASSPDSSGNTIYF | TGTGCCAGCAGTCCGGACAGCTCTGGAAACACCATATATTTT
TRBJ2-7 | TRBV18 | NA | NA | CASSPGGARIPYEQYF | TGTGCCAGCTCACCAGGGGGGGCTCGAATCCCTTACGAGCAGTACTTC
TRBJ1-2 | TRBV28 | NA | NA | CASSLGGDGDYGYTF | TGTGCCAGCAGTTTGGGAGGGGATGGTGACTATGGCTACACCTTC
TRBJ2-1 | TRBV13 | TRBD2 | NA | CASSPRTSGGAYNEQFF | TGTGCCAGCAGCCCCCGGACTAGCGGGGGGGCCTACAATGAGCAGTTCTTC
TRBJ2-7 | TRBV29-1 | NA | NA | CSVRIGGIDEQYF | TGCAGCGTGAGGATTGGGGGGATTGACGAGCAGTACTTC
TRBJ2-7 | TRBV7-2 | NA | NA | CASSLTGTTFYEQYF | TGTGCCAGCAGCTTAACCGGGACAACTTTTTACGAGCAGTACTTC
TRBJ2-7 | TRBV5-1 | TRBD1 | NA | CASSRGQGSYEQYF | TGCGCCAGCAGTCGCGGACAGGGCTCCTACGAGCAGTACTTC
TRBJ2-3 | TRBV18 | TRBD1 | NA | CASSSGQGGSTDTQYF | TGTGCCAGCTCATCTGGACAGGGAGGTAGCACAGATACGCAGTATTTT
TRBJ2-1 | TRBV6-2/TRBV6-3 | TRBD2 | NA | CASSTRLAGRNEQFF | TGTGCCAGCAGTACCCGACTAGCCGGTCGCAATGAGCAGTTCTTC